These T cell receptor beta chains were read from a single sample in a study of control samples from healthy donors and cancer patients. Here immunoSEQ multiplex PCR was the method, and the copy in TCRdb shows in-frame clones only, minus some. The sample has approximately 87,000 clones, roughly 93% seen once. The sample consisted of PBMCs. The receptors were gathered from a woman aged 40 to 55 with lung cancer. CDR3s include the opening cysteine and the closing phenylalanine or tryptophan. The order of the fields is CDR3 length, V gene, J gene, D gene, clone size, CDR3 protein, CDR3 DNA. A D gene is named only where the DNA matches it firmly. The size entry is marked missing in some rows and otherwise reads once, few, many or a size class.

len: 15
v_gene: TRBV24-1
j_gene: TRBJ2-2
d_gene: .
abundance: .
CDR3aa: CATSDVGLGTGELFF
CDR3nt: TGTGCCACCAGTGATGTTGGGCTCGGCACCGGGGAGCTGTTTTTT

len: 16
v_gene: TRBV6-4
j_gene: TRBJ2-2
d_gene: .
abundance: .
CDR3aa: CASSVFEGSDTGELFF
CDR3nt: TGTGCCAGCAGTGTATTCGAGGGGTCGGACACCGGGGAGCTGTTTTTT

len: 16
v_gene: TRBV12-5
j_gene: TRBJ1-5
d_gene: .
abundance: .
CDR3aa: CASADQRFNSNQPQHF
CDR3nt: TGTGCTAGCGCAGACCAGCGTTTTAATAGCAATCAGCCCCAGCATTTT

len: 19
v_gene: TRBV24-1
j_gene: TRBJ1-2
d_gene: TRBD1
abundance: .
CDR3aa: CATSDSRDRGQSIGYGYTF
CDR3nt: TGTGCCACCAGTGATTCGCGTGACAGGGGACAGTCTATAGGCTATGGCTACACCTTC

len: 11
v_gene: TRBV20-1
j_gene: TRBJ2-1
d_gene: TRBD2
abundance: .
CDR3aa: CSAGGVDEQFF
CDR3nt: TGCAGTGCCGGGGGGGTGGATGAGCAGTTCTTC

len: 17
v_gene: TRBV10-3
j_gene: TRBJ1-2
d_gene: .
abundance: .
CDR3aa: CAISEYPIGPTNYGYTF
CDR3nt: TGTGCCATCAGTGAGTACCCAATTGGGCCGACTAACTATGGCTACACCTTC

len: 15
v_gene: TRBV2
j_gene: TRBJ1-5
d_gene: TRBD1
abundance: .
CDR3aa: CASSEATGANQPQHF
CDR3nt: TGTGCCAGCAGTGAAGCAACAGGGGCCAATCAGCCCCAGCATTTT

len: 14
v_gene: TRBV6-5
j_gene: TRBJ1-1
d_gene: .
abundance: .
CDR3aa: CASINQGGDTEAFF
CDR3nt: TGTGCCAGCATTAACCAGGGCGGGGACACTGAAGCTTTCTTT

len: 16
v_gene: TRBV7-9
j_gene: TRBJ2-1
d_gene: .
abundance: .
CDR3aa: CASSTPQGHSYNEQFF
CDR3nt: TGTGCCAGCAGCACCCCCCAGGGTCACTCCTACAATGAGCAGTTCTTC

len: 16
v_gene: TRBV6-5
j_gene: TRBJ1-2
d_gene: TRBD1
abundance: .
CDR3aa: CASSYSKGGQEGGYTF
CDR3nt: TGTGCCAGCAGTTACTCGAAAGGAGGACAGGAAGGTGGCTACACCTTC

len: 13
v_gene: TRBV30
j_gene: TRBJ1-1
d_gene: TRBD1
abundance: .
CDR3aa: CAWSGGQYTEAFF
CDR3nt: TGTGCCTGGAGTGGGGGACAGTACACTGAAGCTTTCTTT

len: 17
v_gene: TRBV19
j_gene: TRBJ1-6
d_gene: .
abundance: few
CDR3aa: CASSIVPGRDYNSPLHF
CDR3nt: TGTGCCAGTAGTATAGTCCCCGGCAGGGACTATAATTCACCCCTCCACTTT

len: 13
v_gene: TRBV9
j_gene: TRBJ2-7
d_gene: .
abundance: .
CDR3aa: CASSALQGAEQYF
CDR3nt: TGTGCCAGCAGCGCCCTACAGGGAGCCGAGCAGTACTTC

len: 15
v_gene: TRBV29-1
j_gene: TRBJ1-5
d_gene: TRBD1
abundance: once
CDR3aa: CSVVVTGEGNQPQHF
CDR3nt: TGCAGCGTTGTCGTAACAGGGGAAGGCAATCAGCCCCAGCATTTT

len: 15
v_gene: TRBV5-1
j_gene: TRBJ1-3
d_gene: TRBD1
abundance: .
CDR3aa: CASSLEGAAGNTIYF
CDR3nt: TGCGCCAGCAGCTTGGAGGGGGCGGCTGGAAACACCATATATTTT

len: 12
v_gene: TRBV7-9
j_gene: TRBJ2-5
d_gene: .
abundance: .
CDR3aa: CASSWEVETQYF
CDR3nt: TGTGCCAGCAGCTGGGAGGTAGAGACCCAGTACTTC

len: 14
v_gene: TRBV5-1
j_gene: TRBJ1-1
d_gene: .
abundance: .
CDR3aa: CASSLDIPFSGAFF
CDR3nt: TGCGCCAGCAGCTTGGACATTCCGTTTTCTGGGGCTTTCTTT

len: 16
v_gene: TRBV30
j_gene: TRBJ1-2
d_gene: TRBD1
abundance: .
CDR3aa: CAWSERNRGRGYGYTF
CDR3nt: TGTGCCTGGAGTGAGAGAAACAGGGGGCGCGGGTATGGCTACACCTTC

len: 14
v_gene: TRBV27
j_gene: TRBJ2-7
d_gene: TRBD1
abundance: once
CDR3aa: CATGPWGTGDEQYF
CDR3nt: TGTGCCACTGGGCCTTGGGGGACAGGGGACGAGCAGTACTTC

len: 15
v_gene: TRBV9
j_gene: TRBJ2-7
d_gene: TRBD1
abundance: .
CDR3aa: CASSVGTGSGSEQYF
CDR3nt: TGTGCCAGCAGCGTAGGGACAGGGTCTGGATCCGAGCAGTACTTC

len: 17
v_gene: TRBV2
j_gene: TRBJ1-1
d_gene: TRBD1
abundance: .
CDR3aa: CASSGSQGAQKNTEAFF
CDR3nt: TGTGCCAGCAGCGGATCCCAGGGGGCACAGAAGAACACTGAAGCTTTCTTT

len: 14
v_gene: TRBV19
j_gene: TRBJ1-2
d_gene: .
abundance: .
CDR3aa: CASSLAGTDYGYTF
CDR3nt: TGTGCCAGTAGTCTCGCCGGGACGGACTATGGCTACACCTTC

len: 14
v_gene: TRBV10-3
j_gene: TRBJ1-5
d_gene: TRBD1
abundance: few
CDR3aa: CAISEGSGGQPQHF
CDR3nt: TGTGCCATCAGTGAGGGTTCAGGGGGTCAGCCCCAGCATTTT

len: 14
v_gene: TRBV19
j_gene: TRBJ1-4
d_gene: TRBD1
abundance: .
CDR3aa: CASSTPTGDEKLFF
CDR3nt: TGTGCCAGTAGTACCCCGACAGGGGACGAAAAACTGTTTTTT

len: 16
v_gene: TRBV19
j_gene: TRBJ2-2
d_gene: TRBD1
abundance: .
CDR3aa: CASSLGGQPNTGELFF
CDR3nt: TGTGCCAGTAGCCTTGGGGGACAGCCCAACACCGGGGAGCTGTTTTTT

len: 14
v_gene: TRBV6-5
j_gene: TRBJ1-3
d_gene: .
abundance: .
CDR3aa: CASSFRGSGNTIYF
CDR3nt: TGTGCCAGCAGCTTCAGGGGTTCTGGAAACACCATATATTTT

len: 14
v_gene: TRBV7-7
j_gene: TRBJ2-7
d_gene: TRBD1
abundance: few
CDR3aa: CASSPGTGDYEQYF
CDR3nt: TGTGCTAGCAGCCCCGGGACAGGGGACTACGAGCAGTACTTC

len: 16
v_gene: TRBV3-1/TRBV3-2
j_gene: TRBJ2-3
d_gene: .
abundance: .
CDR3aa: CASSPHKGPLVDTQYF
CDR3nt: TGTGCCAGCAGCCCACACAAGGGCCCCCTCGTGGATACGCAGTATTTT

len: 17
v_gene: TRBV6-2/TRBV6-3
j_gene: TRBJ2-2
d_gene: TRBD2
abundance: .
CDR3aa: CASSYGPLGGGTKELFF
CDR3nt: TGTGCCAGCAGTTACGGACCCCTTGGGGGGGGGACCAAGGAGCTGTTTTTT

len: 16
v_gene: TRBV3-1/TRBV3-2
j_gene: TRBJ1-6
d_gene: TRBD1
abundance: .
CDR3aa: CASSLGQGAMRAPLHF
CDR3nt: TGTGCCAGCAGCCTAGGACAGGGGGCCATGAGGGCACCCCTCCACTTT

len: 14
v_gene: TRBV7-3
j_gene: TRBJ1-1
d_gene: .
abundance: .
CDR3aa: CASSSTGGSTEAFF
CDR3nt: TGTGCCAGCAGCTCGACAGGAGGCAGCACTGAAGCTTTCTTT

len: 14
v_gene: TRBV2
j_gene: TRBJ1-2
d_gene: .
abundance: .
CDR3aa: CASSEGVMDYGYTF
CDR3nt: TGTGCCAGCAGTGAAGGGGTAATGGACTATGGCTACACCTTC

len: 14
v_gene: TRBV5-1
j_gene: TRBJ2-1
d_gene: TRBD1
abundance: .
CDR3aa: CASSFGTGGNGQFF
CDR3nt: TGCGCCAGCAGCTTTGGTACAGGGGGTAATGGTCAGTTCTTC

len: 13
v_gene: TRBV14
j_gene: TRBJ2-3
d_gene: .
abundance: .
CDR3aa: CASSQGATFTQYF
CDR3nt: TGTGCCAGCAGCCAAGGAGCGACTTTTACGCAGTATTTT

len: 16
v_gene: TRBV19
j_gene: TRBJ2-7
d_gene: .
abundance: .
CDR3aa: CASSTRDRGSPYEQYF
CDR3nt: TGTGCCAGTAGTACGCGGGACAGAGGGAGTCCCTACGAGCAGTACTTC

len: 14
v_gene: TRBV7-6
j_gene: TRBJ1-2
d_gene: TRBD1
abundance: .
CDR3aa: CASSLAPGTAGYTF
CDR3nt: TGTGCCAGCAGCTTAGCCCCCGGGACAGCTGGCTACACCTTC

len: 15
v_gene: TRBV5-1
j_gene: TRBJ2-3
d_gene: .
abundance: .
CDR3aa: CASSSSSTSTDTQYF
CDR3nt: TGCGCCAGCAGCTCCTCTAGTACTAGCACAGATACGCAGTATTTT

len: 15
v_gene: TRBV19
j_gene: TRBJ1-5
d_gene: TRBD1
abundance: .
CDR3aa: CASTDPGTGYQPQHF
CDR3nt: TGTGCCAGTACCGACCCCGGGACAGGGTATCAGCCCCAGCATTTT